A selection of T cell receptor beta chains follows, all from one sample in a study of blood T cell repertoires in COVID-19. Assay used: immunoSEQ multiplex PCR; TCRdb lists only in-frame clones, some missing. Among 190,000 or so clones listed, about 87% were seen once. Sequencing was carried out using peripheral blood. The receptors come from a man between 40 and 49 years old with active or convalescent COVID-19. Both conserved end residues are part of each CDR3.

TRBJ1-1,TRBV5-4,CASSLRGHDTEAFF
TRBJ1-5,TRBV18,CASSPGGNSNQPQHF
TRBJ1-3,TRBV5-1,CASRDTRNTIYF
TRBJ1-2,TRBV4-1,CASSQEGTYGYTF
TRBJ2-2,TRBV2,CASSENWAGAGELFF
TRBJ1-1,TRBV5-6,CASSGGAGGGTEAFF
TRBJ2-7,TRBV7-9,CASSLGRANEQYF
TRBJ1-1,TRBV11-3,CASSLQGESTEAFF
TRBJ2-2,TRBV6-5,CASGGWGELFF
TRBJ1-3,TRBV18,CASSPSDSRGNTIYF
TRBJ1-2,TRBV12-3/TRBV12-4,CASSPTRGGYTF
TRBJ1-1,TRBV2,CASSTGKGTEAFF
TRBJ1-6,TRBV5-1,CASSLGGNSPLHF
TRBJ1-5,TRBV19,CASSSGEGNNQPQHF
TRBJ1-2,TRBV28,CASSTGTDYGYTF
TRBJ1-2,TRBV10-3,CAITAQGFSSYGYTF
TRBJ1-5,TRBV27,CASSLYPPGGSNQPQHF
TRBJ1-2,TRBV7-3,CASSKDKNYGYTF
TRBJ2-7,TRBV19,CASSNSYEQYF
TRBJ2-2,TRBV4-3,CASSPSGGTTPGELFF
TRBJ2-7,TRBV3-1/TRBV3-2,CASSPRTGVKLSEQYF
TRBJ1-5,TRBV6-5,CASSLNRGLNQPQHF
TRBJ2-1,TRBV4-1,CASSRSMGGALVKTYNEQFF
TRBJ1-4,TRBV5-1,CASSSGEGGEKLFF
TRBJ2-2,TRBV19,CASSRTGNTGELFF
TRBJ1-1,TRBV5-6,CASSRFLITGVGTEAFF
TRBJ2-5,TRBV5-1,CASMASTGQETQYF
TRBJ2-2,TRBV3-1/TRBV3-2,CASTRLAGTGELFF
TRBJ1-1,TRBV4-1,CASSAGLWDTEAFF
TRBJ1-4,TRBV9,CASSEGDRGLGKLFF
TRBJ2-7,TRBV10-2,CASRPTTLYEQYF
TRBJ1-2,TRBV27,CASSSSVGGYGYTF
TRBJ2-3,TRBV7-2,CASSLGGTGIDTQYF
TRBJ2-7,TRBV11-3,CASSPGRGSYEQYF
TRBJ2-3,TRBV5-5,CASSPFWRGGADTQYF
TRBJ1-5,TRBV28,CASRQGARQPQHF
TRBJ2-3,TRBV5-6,CASSLPGLGITTDTQYF
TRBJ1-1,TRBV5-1,CASSLDRVPNTEAFF
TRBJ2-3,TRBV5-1,CASSLGGLTDTQYF
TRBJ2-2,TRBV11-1,CASSLRGWELFF
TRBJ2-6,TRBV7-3,CASSLSSGEGANVLTF
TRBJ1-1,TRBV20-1,CSASGGSKGGTEAFF